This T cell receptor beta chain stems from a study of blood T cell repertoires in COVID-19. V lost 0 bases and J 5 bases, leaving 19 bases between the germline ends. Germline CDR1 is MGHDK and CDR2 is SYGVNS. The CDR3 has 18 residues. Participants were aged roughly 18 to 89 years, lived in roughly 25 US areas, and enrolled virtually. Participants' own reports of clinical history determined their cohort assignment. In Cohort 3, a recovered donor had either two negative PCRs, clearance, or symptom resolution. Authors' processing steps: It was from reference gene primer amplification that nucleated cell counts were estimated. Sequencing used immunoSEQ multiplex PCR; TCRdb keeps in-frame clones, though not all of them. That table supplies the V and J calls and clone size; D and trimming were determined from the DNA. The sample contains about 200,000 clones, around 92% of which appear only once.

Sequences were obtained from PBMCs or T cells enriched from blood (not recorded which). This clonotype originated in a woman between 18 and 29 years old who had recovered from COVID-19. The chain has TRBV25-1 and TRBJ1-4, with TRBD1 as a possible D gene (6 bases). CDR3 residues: CASSEYSQTGIRNEKLFF. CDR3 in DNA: TGTGCCAGCAGTGAATATTCTCAAACAGGGATTAGAAATGAAAAACTGTTTTTT.